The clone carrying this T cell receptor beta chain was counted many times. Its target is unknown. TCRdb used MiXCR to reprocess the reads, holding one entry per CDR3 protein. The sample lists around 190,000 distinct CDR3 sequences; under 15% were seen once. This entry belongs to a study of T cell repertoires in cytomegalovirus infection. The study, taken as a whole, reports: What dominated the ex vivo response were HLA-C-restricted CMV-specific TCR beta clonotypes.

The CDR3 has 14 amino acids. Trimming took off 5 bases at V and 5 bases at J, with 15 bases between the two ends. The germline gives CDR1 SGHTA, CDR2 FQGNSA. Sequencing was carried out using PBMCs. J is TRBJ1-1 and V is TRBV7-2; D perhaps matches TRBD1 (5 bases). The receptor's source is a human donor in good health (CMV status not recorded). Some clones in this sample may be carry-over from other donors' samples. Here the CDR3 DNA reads TGTGCCAGCAGCCCCTGGGGGAGGGGAACTGAAGCTTTCTTT. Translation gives CASSPWGRGTEAFF. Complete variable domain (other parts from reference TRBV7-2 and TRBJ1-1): GAGVSQSPSNKVTEKGKDVELRCDPISGHTALYWYRQSLGQGLEFLIYFQGNSAPDKSGLPSDRFSAERTGGSVSTLTIQRTQQEDSAVYLCASSPWGRGTEAFFGQGTRLTVV.